Below, 24 T cell receptor beta chains from the same sample are listed, as sequenced in a study of blood T cell repertoires in COVID-19. Sequencing was performed with immunoSEQ multiplex PCR; in TCRdb, only in-frame clones are kept and a portion is missing. Found here are some 200,000 clones, around 86% of them singletons; the top ten hold about 6.5%. Input material: peripheral blood. These receptors came from a woman in her 40s with acute or convalescent COVID-19.

The chain couples TRBV29-1 to TRBJ2-7; D remains ambiguous. Germline CDR1 reads SQVTM; CDR2 reads ANQGSEA. CDR3 size: 12 residues. V shed 4 bases and J shed 4 bases, with 11 bases lying between them. CDR3 residues: CSVGQVGYEQYF. In nucleotides, the CDR3 is TGCAGCGTTGGTCAGGTAGGATACGAGCAGTACTTC.

This rearrangement joins TRBV28 to TRBJ1-3; D is perhaps TRBD1 (6 bases). Trimming stripped 6 bases from V and 7 bases from J, with 13 bases between. The CDR3 totals 13 residues. Germline V gene lookup returns CDR1 MDHEN and CDR2 SYDVKM. The CDR3 protein is CASRETGRNTIYF. In nucleotides, the CDR3 is TGTGCCAGCAGAGAGACAGGACGGAACACCATATATTTT.

The V and J genes are TRBV29-1 and TRBJ1-1, with unresolved D. The ends were cut back, 4 bases at V and 4 bases at J, with 19 bases in the middle. The germline V gene encodes CDR1 SQVTM and CDR2 ANQGSEA. The CDR3 runs 15 residues. CDR3 sequence: CSVVPSISSLTEAFF. The CDR3 DNA is TGCAGCGTTGTCCCATCCATCAGTAGCCTCACTGAAGCTTTCTTT.

V is TRBV6-4 and J is TRBJ1-1; tentatively, D is TRBD1 (6 bases). Between the trimmed V and J ends, which lost 5 bases and 5 bases, there was a span of 15 bases. CDR1 is MRHNA and CDR2 is SNTAGT in the germline V gene. The length of the CDR3 is 14 residues. CDR3 residues: CASSLHYRVTEAFF. CDR3 coding DNA: TGTGCCAGCAGTTTACATTACAGGGTGACTGAAGCTTTCTTT.

J is TRBJ1-2 and V is TRBV10-3, with D perhaps TRBD1 (6 bases). Between the trimmed V and J ends, which lost 3 bases and 7 bases, there was a span of 18 bases. CDR3 length: 15 amino acids. CDR1 ENHRY and CDR2 SYGVKD come from the germline V gene. CDR3 loop: CAISDVGGAQIGYTF. The CDR3 DNA is TGTGCCATCAGTGACGTGGGGGGGGCGCAGATTGGCTACACCTTC.

Regarding this clone: The same CDR3 can be traced to other DNA sequences in this sample. This chain uses TRBV3-1 (or the pseudogene TRBV3-2) with TRBJ1-6; D might be TRBD1 (5 bases). The ends were cut back, 4 bases at V and 7 bases at J, with 11 bases in the middle. The germline gives CDR1 LGHDT, CDR2 YNNKEL (reference sequence). The CDR3 sequence is 14 residues long. The CDR3 is CASSLGQGNSPLHF. CDR3 bases: TGTGCCAGCAGCCTCGGACAAGGAAATTCACCCCTCCACTTT.

The rearrangement links TRBV6-6 to TRBJ1-5; D remains ambiguous. This CDR3 has 13 amino acids. With 6 bases removed from V and 4 bases from J, the gap between germline ends came to 10 bases. Germline V gene data show CDR1 as MNHNY and CDR2 as SVGAGI (reference sequence). CDR3 residues: CASSPVSNQPQHF. The CDR3 DNA follows: TGTGCCAGCAGCCCAGTCTCAAATCAGCCCCAGCATTTT.

V and J are TRBV7-2 and TRBJ2-3, with 11 positions matching TRBD2. The CDR3 spans 16 residues. The germline V gene has CDR1 SGHTA and CDR2 FQGNSA. V gave up 4 bases and J gave up 2 bases; unmatched junction bases: 5. The CDR3, as DNA: TGTGCCAGCAGCTGGGGGACTAGCGGAATCACAGATACGCAGTATTTT. Its translation is CASSWGTSGITDTQYF.

The J gene is TRBJ1-5, the V gene TRBV18; 8 nucleotides align to TRBD1. With 4 bases clipped from V and 2 bases from J, the junction kept 10 bases outside the gene matches. Germline CDR1 KGHSH, CDR2 LQKENI. This CDR3 is 17 amino acids long. The CDR3 region is CASSLGTGSGGNQPQHF. Written as DNA, the CDR3 is TGTGCCAGCTCACTCGGGACAGGATCGGGTGGCAATCAGCCCCAGCATTTT. Using reference TRBV18 and TRBJ1-5 for the parts outside the CDR3, the full variable domain is NAGVMQNPRHLVRRRGQEARLRCSPMKGHSHVYWYRQLPEEGLKFMVYLQKENIIDESGMPKERFSAEFPKEGPSILRIQQVVRGDSAAYFCASSLGTGSGGNQPQHFGDGTRLSIL.

The chain has TRBV3-1 (or the pseudogene TRBV3-2) and TRBJ1-1; tentative D call: TRBD1 (5 bases). The V end lost 4 bases, the J end lost 9 bases, and 15 bases lay between the germline ends. The germline V gene has CDR1 LGHDT and CDR2 YNNKEL (reference sequence). CDR3 length equals 13 residues. For the CDR3, the DNA is TGTGCCAGCAGCCTTCACCCGGGGGAAAAAGCTTTCTTT. As protein: CASSLHPGEKAFF.

This chain joins TRBV28 and TRBJ2-3; 7 bases are shared with TRBD1. Germline trimming cut 7 bases from V and 6 bases from J; bases unmatched to any gene: 28. This CDR3 region has 20 residues. Per the germline V gene, CDR1 is MDHEN and CDR2 is SYDVKM. DNA for the CDR3: TGTGCCAGCACCCCCCATTTGGACCCTTTTCACAGGGGTGAATGGGATACGCAGTATTTT. This gives the protein CASTPHLDPFHRGEWDTQYF.

This clone was counted between two and nine times. The V gene is TRBV29-1, the J gene TRBJ2-7, with 7 positions matching TRBD1. The J segment lost 6 bases and the V segment lost 1 base, leaving 6 bases of the junction unmatched. Germline lookup yields CDR1 SQVTM and CDR2 ANQGSEA. This CDR3 is built from 13 residues. CDR3 nucleotide sequence: TGCAGCGTTGAAGTTCGACAGGGCTCCGAGCAGTACTTC. This gives the protein CSVEVRQGSEQYF.

The rearrangement uses TRBV7-2 and TRBJ2-3, with 8 bases identical to TRBD2. Per the germline V gene, CDR1 is SGHTA and CDR2 is FQGNSA. CDR3 length: 15 residues. J was trimmed by 6 bases and V by 5 bases; bases with no gene match: 10. CDR3 residues: CASSPSGGVGDTQYF. In DNA, the CDR3 is TGTGCCAGCAGCCCCTCGGGGGGGGTAGGGGATACGCAGTATTTT.

The chain has TRBV9 and TRBJ2-7; 8 bases align to TRBD1. Unmatched junction bases numbered 10, after V lost 8 bases and J lost 6 bases. The CDR3 length is 13 residues. CDR1 SGDLS and CDR2 YYNGEE come from the germline V gene. CDR3 in DNA: TGTGCCAGTCGCCGCGGGACAGGAGGCGAGCAGTACTTC. It is translated as CASRRGTGGEQYF.

The chain recombines TRBV9 with TRBJ2-7, with D perhaps matching TRBD2 (5 bases). Germline V gives CDR1 SGDLS, CDR2 YYNGEE. The germline V and J ends were trimmed by 3 bases and 6 bases, with 10 bases remaining between them. The CDR3 is 12 amino acids. In DNA, the CDR3 is TGTGCCAGCAGCGAGGGCGAGGGCGAGCAGTACTTC. Translating gives CASSEGEGEQYF.

The chain joins TRBV12-3 or TRBV12-4 to TRBJ2-5; a weak D match, TRBD2 (6 bases). V shed 2 bases and J shed 7 bases, with 11 bases lying between them. There are 13 residues in the CDR3. CDR3 in amino acids: CASSLRVGRTQYF. CDR3 DNA: TGTGCCAGCAGTTTAAGGGTCGGGAGGACCCAGTACTTC.

V usage is TRBV28 and J usage is TRBJ1-5, with a weak D call TRBD1 (5 bases). V was pared by 6 bases and J by 0 bases, with 18 bases between. The CDR3 covers 17 residues. Germline V gene data show CDR1 as MDHEN and CDR2 as SYDVKM. The CDR3 DNA reads as TGTGCCAGCAGCCCCCAAGGGAGGGGAGATAGCAATCAGCCCCAGCATTTT. Translated, it gives CASSPQGRGDSNQPQHF.

This clone was counted a few times. This rearrangement joins TRBV5-5 to TRBJ1-6, with unresolved D. Trimming took off 4 bases at V and 14 bases at J, with 19 bases between the two ends. Germline values: CDR1 SGHKS, CDR2 YYEKEE (reference sequence). The CDR3 loop spans 14 amino acids. CDR3 in DNA: TGTGCCAGCAGCCTCGTAACGGCATCGGAGTCCCTCCACTTT. It is translated as CASSLVTASESLHF.

The chain has TRBV27 and TRBJ1-4; D is ambiguous. Trimming removed 5 bases from V and 0 bases from J, with 10 bases in between. The CDR3 totals 15 residues. Germline loops: CDR1 MNHEY, CDR2 SMNVEV (reference sequence). The CDR3 nucleotides are TGTGCCAGCAGTCTACGATTTGCAACTAATGAAAAACTGTTTTTT. Protein: CASSLRFATNEKLFF. Supplemented by reference TRBV27 and TRBJ1-4, the full variable domain reads EAQVTQNPRYLITVTGKKLTVTCSQNMNHEYMSWYRQDPGLGLRQIYYSMNVEVTDKGDVPEGYKVSRKEKRNFPLILESPSPNQTSLYFCASSLRFATNEKLFFGSGTQLSVL.

This clone was found once. This sequence joins TRBV28 and TRBJ2-7; 7 positions match TRBD1. This CDR3 contains 15 residues. The germline gives CDR1 MDHEN, CDR2 SYDVKM. V was clipped by 6 bases and J by 3 bases; unmatched bases: 11. This CDR3 reads CASSYPWAGGYEQYF. The DNA for the CDR3 is TGTGCCAGCAGCTACCCCTGGGCAGGGGGCTACGAGCAGTACTTC.

The gene calls are TRBV6-5 and TRBJ2-7, with 9 bases matching TRBD2. Per the germline V gene, CDR1 is MNHEY and CDR2 is SVGAGI. The length of the CDR3 is 15 residues. J was trimmed by 0 bases and V by 6 bases; bases with no gene match: 6. The CDR3 protein is CASRRTSDSSYEQYF. DNA of the CDR3: TGTGCCAGCAGAAGGACTAGCGACAGCTCCTACGAGCAGTACTTC.

The V and J genes are TRBV18 and TRBJ2-1, with D maybe TRBD2 (6 bases). Germline CDR1 and CDR2: KGHSH and LQKENI. Trimming took 3 bases from V and 6 from J, leaving 9 bases between them. The CDR3 runs 13 residues. The CDR3 sequence: CASSPGLVNEQFF. As DNA, the CDR3 is TGTGCCAGCTCACCGGGACTCGTCAATGAGCAGTTCTTC.

A few counts support this clone. The CDR3 protein is CASSSSGSSETQYF. The CDR3 DNA sequence: TGCGCCAGCAGCTCTAGCGGGAGCTCGGAGACCCAGTACTTC. V and J are TRBV5-1 and TRBJ2-5; 10 bases map to TRBD2. The V gene end was trimmed by 3 bases and the J gene end by 5 bases; junction bases not matched to a gene: 4. Germline lookup yields CDR1 SGHRS and CDR2 YFSETQ. The CDR3 runs to 14 residues.

To note about this clone: A read error may account for a junction end that differs from germline. The V call is TRBV27, the J call TRBJ2-1; 16 positions match TRBD2. CDR1 and CDR2 (germline): MNHEY, SMNVEV (reference sequence). The CDR3 runs 15 residues. The CDR3 DNA reads TGTGCCAGCAGTCCGGGACTAGCGGGAGGGCCGATATGGATCTTC. Translation: CASSPGLAGGPIWIF.